These T cell receptor beta chains were read from a single sample in a study of shared clonotypes between healthy human individuals. TCRdb's table, derived via immunoSEQ multiplex PCR, lists solely in-frame clones and lacks some. In the table there are about 670,000 clones, about three quarters of which are singletons. Sequences were obtained from memory CD4+ T cells sorted from blood. These receptors all come from a woman under 40 in good health. Each CDR3 is given with its conserved first and last residue. A D gene is named only where the DNA matches it firmly. Clone sizes are given selectively: once, few, many, or a class where the clone is expanded.

D: TRBD1; size: .; J: TRBJ2-1; V: TRBV29-1; DNA: TGCAGCGTTGATATACAGGGGGCTCTCAATGAGCAGTTCTTC; CDR3: CSVDIQGALNEQFF
D: TRBD1; size: .; J: TRBJ2-3; V: TRBV9; DNA: TGTGCCAGCAGCGTAGCCGGGACAGCCTTGAGGGATCATACGCAGTATTTT; CDR3: CASSVAGTALRDHTQYF
D: TRBD1; size: .; J: TRBJ1-2; V: TRBV19; DNA: TGTGCCAGTACCCGAAAGGGACAGGGAATCTATGGCTACACCTTC; CDR3: CASTRKGQGIYGYTF
D: TRBD2; size: .; J: TRBJ2-1; V: TRBV10-1; DNA: TGCGCCAGCAGTGAGGGTGGGACTAGCTCCATTGAGCAGTTCTTC; CDR3: CASSEGGTSSIEQFF
D: .; size: .; J: TRBJ2-3; V: TRBV28; DNA: TGTGCCAGCAGTTCTGCCCCCCACACAGATACGCAGTATTTT; CDR3: CASSSAPHTDTQYF
D: .; size: .; J: TRBJ1-1; V: TRBV5-8; DNA: TGTGCCAGCAGCTTGTTAAATGCAGTAGGGCTGATGAACACTGAAGCTTTCTTT; CDR3: CASSLLNAVGLMNTEAFF
D: .; size: once; J: TRBJ2-7; V: TRBV5-4; DNA: TGTGCCAGCAGCTTCGACAGGCCTTACGAGCAGTACTTC; CDR3: CASSFDRPYEQYF
D: TRBD1; size: .; J: TRBJ1-2; V: TRBV19; DNA: TGTGCCAGTAGTATCTCCGGGACAGGGGTTGAGAGTGATGGCTACACCTTC; CDR3: CASSISGTGVESDGYTF
D: .; size: few; J: TRBJ2-7; V: TRBV28; DNA: TGTGCCAGCAGTGTACTTTCCTACGAGCAGTACTTC; CDR3: CASSVLSYEQYF
D: .; size: once; J: TRBJ2-3; V: TRBV19; DNA: TGTGCCAGTAGTATACAGGACACGCAGTATTTT; CDR3: CASSIQDTQYF
D: .; size: .; J: TRBJ1-5; V: TRBV27; DNA: TGTGCCAGCCGAGAAGGGGGTGTGTATAGCAATCAGCCCCAGCATTTT; CDR3: CASREGGVYSNQPQHF
D: TRBD2; size: once; J: TRBJ2-3; V: TRBV7-9; DNA: TGTGCCAGCAGCCTGACTAGGACTAGCGGGATTCGTGACACAGATACGCAGTATTTT; CDR3: CASSLTRTSGIRDTDTQYF
D: .; size: few; J: TRBJ2-7; V: TRBV7-2; DNA: TGTGCCAGCAGCTTAGCGGCGGGATCTGACGAGCAGTACTTC; CDR3: CASSLAAGSDEQYF
D: .; size: once; J: TRBJ1-1; V: TRBV28; DNA: TGTGCCAGCAGCCTAGTCCTGACAGTTGCGAACACTGAAGCTTTCTTT; CDR3: CASSLVLTVANTEAFF
D: .; size: .; J: TRBJ1-1; V: TRBV6-5; DNA: TGTGCCACCAAGTTACAGGGCGGAGACACTGAAGCTTTCTTT; CDR3: CATKLQGGDTEAFF
D: .; size: .; J: TRBJ2-1; V: TRBV7-6; DNA: TGTGCCAGCAGCTTAAGACAGGACCTGGGCAATGAGCAGTTCTTC; CDR3: CASSLRQDLGNEQFF
D: .; size: .; J: TRBJ1-1; V: TRBV5-1; DNA: TGCGCCAGCTCCCCGGGAGAGGGATGGAACACTGAAGCTTTCTTT; CDR3: CASSPGEGWNTEAFF
D: .; size: .; J: TRBJ2-7; V: TRBV30; DNA: TGTGCCTGGAGTACTAGCCGGTACGAGCAGTACTTC; CDR3: CAWSTSRYEQYF
D: .; size: few; J: TRBJ2-2; V: TRBV7-3; DNA: TGTGCCAGCAGCAAAGGGGTTAACACCGGGGAGCTGTTTTTT; CDR3: CASSKGVNTGELFF
D: .; size: .; J: TRBJ2-7; V: TRBV27; DNA: TGTGCCAGCAGTTTGCAGGGGAGCTCCTACGAGCAGTACTTC; CDR3: CASSLQGSSYEQYF
D: TRBD2; size: .; J: TRBJ2-3; V: TRBV5-6; DNA: TGTGCCAGCAGCACGATACTAGCGGGAGGGGGCGATACGCAGTATTTT; CDR3: CASSTILAGGGDTQYF
D: .; size: .; J: TRBJ2-3; V: TRBV7-2; DNA: TGTGCCAGCAGCTTCTCCGGAACCCCACTCACAGATACGCAGTATTTT; CDR3: CASSFSGTPLTDTQYF
D: TRBD1; size: .; J: TRBJ2-7; V: TRBV7-9; DNA: TGTGCCAGCAGCTCGGACAGGGAATCCTACGAGCAGTACTTC; CDR3: CASSSDRESYEQYF
D: TRBD1; size: .; J: TRBJ1-2; V: TRBV29-1; DNA: TGCAGCGTAAACCAAGGGGGCGCCGGGTTCGACTATGGCTACACCTTC; CDR3: CSVNQGGAGFDYGYTF
D: .; size: once; J: TRBJ1-1; V: TRBV23-1; DNA: TGCGCCAGCAGTAAGATGCAGGGGTCGGACACTGAAGCTTTCTTT; CDR3: CASSKMQGSDTEAFF
D: .; size: .; J: TRBJ2-1; V: TRBV19; DNA: TGTGCCAGTAGTTTGGTAGCGGCTAGAAGGAATGAGCAGTTCTTC; CDR3: CASSLVAARRNEQFF
D: .; size: .; J: TRBJ1-2; V: TRBV10-1; DNA: TGCGCCAGCAGTGAGTCCTCAGGCTATGGCTACACCTTC; CDR3: CASSESSGYGYTF
D: .; size: .; J: TRBJ2-5; V: TRBV5-4; DNA: TGTGCCAGCAGCTTAGCTGGCTGGGCGAAACAAGAGACCCAGTACTTC; CDR3: CASSLAGWAKQETQYF
D: .; size: .; J: TRBJ2-1; V: TRBV18; DNA: TGTGCCAGCTCACTTAACCGCTACAATGAGCAGTTCTTC; CDR3: CASSLNRYNEQFF
D: .; size: once; J: TRBJ1-1; V: TRBV6-6; DNA: TGTGCCAGCAGTTACTCCCGCAGGGAACTTGCCGAAGCTTTCTTT; CDR3: CASSYSRRELAEAFF
D: TRBD2; size: .; J: TRBJ2-1; V: TRBV28; DNA: TGTGCCAGCAGTTTCTTCTTGACTAGCGGGAGTCGCAATGAGCAGTTCTTC; CDR3: CASSFFLTSGSRNEQFF
D: TRBD1; size: .; J: TRBJ1-5; V: TRBV2; DNA: TGTGCCAGCAGTCCAGGGACAGCTAGCAATCAGCCCCAGCATTTT; CDR3: CASSPGTASNQPQHF
D: TRBD2; size: .; J: TRBJ2-7; V: TRBV4-1; DNA: TGCGCCAGCAGCCAGGCCGTACGGGGGCTAGCGGGATTCGGCGAGCAGTACTTC; CDR3: CASSQAVRGLAGFGEQYF
D: .; size: .; J: TRBJ2-2; V: TRBV27; DNA: TGTGCCAGCAGATACCTGGGACAATTGACCGGGGAGCTGTTTTTT; CDR3: CASRYLGQLTGELFF
D: TRBD2; size: .; J: TRBJ2-5; V: TRBV28; DNA: TGTGCCAGCAGTTCTTGGACTAGCGGGAGTGGATCAGAGACCCAGTACTTC; CDR3: CASSSWTSGSGSETQYF
D: TRBD1; size: .; J: TRBJ1-2; V: TRBV5-1; DNA: TGCGCCAGCGGGGGACAGGGCCGCTATGGCTACACCTTC; CDR3: CASGGQGRYGYTF
D: TRBD1; size: .; J: TRBJ2-3; V: TRBV25-1; DNA: TGTGCCAGCAGTGAATTAAGGACAGGGTTAATCACAGATACGCAGTATTTT; CDR3: CASSELRTGLITDTQYF
D: .; size: once; J: TRBJ2-1; V: TRBV5-4; DNA: TGTGCCAGCAGCGCGGACTCCTACTCCTACAATGAGCAGTTCTTC; CDR3: CASSADSYSYNEQFF